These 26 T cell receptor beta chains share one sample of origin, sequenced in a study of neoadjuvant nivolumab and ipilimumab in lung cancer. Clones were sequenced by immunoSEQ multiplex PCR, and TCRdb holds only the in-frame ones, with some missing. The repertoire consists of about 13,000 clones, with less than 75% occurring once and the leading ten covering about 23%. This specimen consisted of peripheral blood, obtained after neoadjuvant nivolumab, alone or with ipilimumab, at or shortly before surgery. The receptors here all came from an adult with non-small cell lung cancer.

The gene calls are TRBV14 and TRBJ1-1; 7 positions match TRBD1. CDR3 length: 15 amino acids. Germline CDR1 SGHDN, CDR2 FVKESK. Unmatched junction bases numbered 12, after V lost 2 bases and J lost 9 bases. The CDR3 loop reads CASSQRTGALGKAFF. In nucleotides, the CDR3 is TGTGCCAGCAGCCAACGTACAGGGGCCCTTGGCAAAGCTTTCTTT.

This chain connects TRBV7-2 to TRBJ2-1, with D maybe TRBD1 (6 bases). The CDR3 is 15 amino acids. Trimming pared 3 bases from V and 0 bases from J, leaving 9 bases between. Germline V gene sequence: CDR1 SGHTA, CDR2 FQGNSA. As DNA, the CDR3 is TGTGCCAGCAGCTTTACAGGGAGCTCCTACAATGAGCAGTTCTTC. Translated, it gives CASSFTGSSYNEQFF.

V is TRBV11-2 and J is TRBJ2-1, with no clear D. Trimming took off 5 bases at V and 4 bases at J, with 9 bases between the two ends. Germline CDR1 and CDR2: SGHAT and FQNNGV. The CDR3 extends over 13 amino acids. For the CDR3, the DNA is TGTGCCAGCAGCCTGGGCGGATACAATGAGCAGTTCTTC. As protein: CASSLGGYNEQFF.

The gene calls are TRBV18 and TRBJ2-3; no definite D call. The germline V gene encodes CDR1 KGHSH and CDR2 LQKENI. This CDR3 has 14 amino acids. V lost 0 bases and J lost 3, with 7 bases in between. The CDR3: CASSPPMGTDTQYF. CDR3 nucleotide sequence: TGTGCCAGCTCACCACCGATGGGAACAGATACGCAGTATTTT.

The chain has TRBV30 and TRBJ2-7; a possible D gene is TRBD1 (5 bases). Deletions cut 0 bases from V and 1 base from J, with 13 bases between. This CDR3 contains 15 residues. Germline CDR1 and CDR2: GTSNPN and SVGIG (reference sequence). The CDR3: CAWSVKGVGSYEQYF. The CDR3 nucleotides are TGTGCCTGGAGTGTAAAAGGGGTTGGGTCCTACGAGCAGTACTTC.

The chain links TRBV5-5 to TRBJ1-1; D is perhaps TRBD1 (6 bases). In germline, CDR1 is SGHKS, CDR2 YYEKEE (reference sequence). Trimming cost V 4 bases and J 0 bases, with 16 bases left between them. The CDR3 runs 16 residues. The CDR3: CASSRTGTNMNTEAFF. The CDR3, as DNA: TGTGCCAGCAGCCGCACCGGGACAAATATGAACACTGAAGCTTTCTTT.

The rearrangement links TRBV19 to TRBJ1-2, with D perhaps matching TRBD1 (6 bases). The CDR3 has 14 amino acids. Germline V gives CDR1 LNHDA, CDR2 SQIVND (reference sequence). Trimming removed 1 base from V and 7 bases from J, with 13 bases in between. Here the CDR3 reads CASSIGGLTSGYTF. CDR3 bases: TGTGCCAGTAGTATAGGGGGGCTGACCTCTGGCTACACCTTC.

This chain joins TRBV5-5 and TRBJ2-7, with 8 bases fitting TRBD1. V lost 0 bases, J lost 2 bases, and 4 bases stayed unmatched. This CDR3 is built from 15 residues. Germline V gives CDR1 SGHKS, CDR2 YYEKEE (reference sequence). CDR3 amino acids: CASSLGGQAAYEQYF. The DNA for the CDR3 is TGTGCCAGCAGCTTGGGGGGACAGGCAGCCTACGAGCAGTACTTC.

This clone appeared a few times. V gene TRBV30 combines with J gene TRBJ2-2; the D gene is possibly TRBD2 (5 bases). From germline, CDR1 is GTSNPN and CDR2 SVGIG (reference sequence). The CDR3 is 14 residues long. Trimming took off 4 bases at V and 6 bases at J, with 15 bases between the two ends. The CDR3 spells CAWKVLEDSGELFF. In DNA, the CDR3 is TGTGCCTGGAAGGTTTTGGAGGACTCCGGGGAGCTGTTTTTT.

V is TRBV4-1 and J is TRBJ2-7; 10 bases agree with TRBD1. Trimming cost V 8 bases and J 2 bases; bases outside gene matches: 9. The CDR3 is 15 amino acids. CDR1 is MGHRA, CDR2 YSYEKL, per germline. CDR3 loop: CASSTDRGRPYEQYF. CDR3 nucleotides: TGCGCCAGCTCTACCGACAGGGGGCGGCCCTACGAGCAGTACTTC.

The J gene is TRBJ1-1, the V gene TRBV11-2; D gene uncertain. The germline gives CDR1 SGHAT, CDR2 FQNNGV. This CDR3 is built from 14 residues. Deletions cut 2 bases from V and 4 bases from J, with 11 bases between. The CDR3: CASSLTDWGTEAFF. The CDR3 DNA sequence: TGTGCCAGCAGCTTAACCGATTGGGGCACTGAAGCTTTCTTT.

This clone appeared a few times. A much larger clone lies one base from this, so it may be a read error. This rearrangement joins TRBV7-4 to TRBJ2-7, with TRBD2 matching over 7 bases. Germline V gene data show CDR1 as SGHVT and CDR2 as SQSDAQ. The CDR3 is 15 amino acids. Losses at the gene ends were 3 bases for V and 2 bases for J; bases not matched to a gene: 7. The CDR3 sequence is CASSFKAGKTYEQYF. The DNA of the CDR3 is TGTGCCAGCAGCTTTAAAGCGGGAAAAACCTACGAGCAGTACTTC.

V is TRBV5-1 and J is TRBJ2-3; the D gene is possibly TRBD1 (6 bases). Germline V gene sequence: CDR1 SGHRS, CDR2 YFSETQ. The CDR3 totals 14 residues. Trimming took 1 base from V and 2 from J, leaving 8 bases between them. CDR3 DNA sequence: TGCGCCAGCAGCTTGTGGGGGCCCACAGATACGCAGTATTTT. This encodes CASSLWGPTDTQYF.

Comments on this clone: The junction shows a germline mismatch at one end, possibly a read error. For the CDR3, the DNA is TGCAGCGTAGAAGATAGCGGTTCTCAAGAGACCCAGTACTTC. Amino acids: CSVEDSGSQETQYF. The rearrangement links TRBV29-1 to TRBJ2-5, with D tentatively TRBD2 (6 bases). The CDR3 has 14 residues. Germline V gives CDR1 SQVTM, CDR2 ANQGSEA. The whole variable domain, remainder taken from reference TRBV29-1 and TRBJ2-5, is SAVISQKPSRDICQRGTSLTIQCQVDSQVTMMFWYRQQPGQSLTLIATANQGSEATYESGFVIDKFPISRPNLTFSTLTVSNMSPEDSSIYLCSVEDSGSQETQYFGPGTRLLVL.

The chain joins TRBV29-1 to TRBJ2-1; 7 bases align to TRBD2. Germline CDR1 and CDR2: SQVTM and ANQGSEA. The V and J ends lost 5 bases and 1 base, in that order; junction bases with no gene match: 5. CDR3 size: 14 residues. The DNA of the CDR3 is TGCAGCGTTCCTACTAGCGCTTCCTACAATGAGCAGTTCTTC. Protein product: CSVPTSASYNEQFF.

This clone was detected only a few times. The CDR3 loop reads CASSPGSQETQYF. CDR3 nucleotide sequence: TGTGCCAGCAGCCCCGGGAGCCAAGAGACCCAGTACTTC. The chain is built from TRBV7-3 and TRBJ2-5, with a tentative D call TRBD2 (6 bases). Germline V gene lookup returns CDR1 SGHTA and CDR2 FQGTGA. V was clipped by 5 bases and J by 1 base, with 8 bases between them. This CDR3 contains 13 residues.

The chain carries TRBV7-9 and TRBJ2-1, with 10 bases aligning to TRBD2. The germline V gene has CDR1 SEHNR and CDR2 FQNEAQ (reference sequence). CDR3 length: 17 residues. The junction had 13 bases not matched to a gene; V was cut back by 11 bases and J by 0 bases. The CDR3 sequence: CALGGLAVASSYNEQFF. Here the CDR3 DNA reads TGTGCCCTAGGTGGACTAGCGGTGGCCAGCTCCTACAATGAGCAGTTCTTC.

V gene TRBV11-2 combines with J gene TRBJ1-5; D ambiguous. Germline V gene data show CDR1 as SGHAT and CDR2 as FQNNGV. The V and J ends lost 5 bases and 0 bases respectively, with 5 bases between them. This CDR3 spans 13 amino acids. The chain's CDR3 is CASSTYSNQPQHF. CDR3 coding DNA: TGTGCCAGCAGCACATATAGCAATCAGCCCCAGCATTTT.

The CDR3 DNA reads TGCGCCAGCAGCCAAGCCTTATTTAGCTCCTACGAGCAGTACTTC. Translated: CASSQALFSSYEQYF. The rearrangement joins TRBV4-1 to TRBJ2-7; D gene ambiguous. Germline assignment: CDR1 MGHRA and CDR2 YSYEKL. This CDR3 comprises 15 residues. Trimming pared 1 base from V and 0 bases from J, leaving 10 bases between.

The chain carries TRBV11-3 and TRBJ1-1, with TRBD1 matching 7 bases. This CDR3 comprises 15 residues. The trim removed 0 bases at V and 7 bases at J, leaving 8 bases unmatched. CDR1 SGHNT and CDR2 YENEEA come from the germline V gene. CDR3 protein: CASSLEAGGYLEAFF. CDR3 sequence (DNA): TGTGCCAGCAGCTTAGAGGCAGGGGGGTATCTTGAAGCTTTCTTT.

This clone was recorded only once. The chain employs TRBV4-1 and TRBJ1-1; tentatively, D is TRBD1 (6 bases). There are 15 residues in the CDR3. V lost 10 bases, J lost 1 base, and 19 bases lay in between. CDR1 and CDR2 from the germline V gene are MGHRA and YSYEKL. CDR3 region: CATTPGQLENTEAFF. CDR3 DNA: TGCGCCACCACACCCGGACAGCTCGAGAACACTGAAGCTTTCTTT.

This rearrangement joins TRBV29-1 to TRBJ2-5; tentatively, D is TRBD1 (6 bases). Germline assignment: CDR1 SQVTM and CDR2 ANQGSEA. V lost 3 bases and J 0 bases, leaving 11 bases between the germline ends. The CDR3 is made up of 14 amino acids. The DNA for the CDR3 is TGCAGCGTTGAGGCAGGGGCTTACCAAGAGACCCAGTACTTC. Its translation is CSVEAGAYQETQYF.

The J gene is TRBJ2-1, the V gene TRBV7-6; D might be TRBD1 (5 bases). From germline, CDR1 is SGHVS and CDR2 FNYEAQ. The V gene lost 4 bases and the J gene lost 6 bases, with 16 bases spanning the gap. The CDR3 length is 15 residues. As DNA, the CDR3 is TGTGCCAGCAGCTCGACAGTATCGGCGGCCAATGAGCAGTTCTTC. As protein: CASSSTVSAANEQFF.

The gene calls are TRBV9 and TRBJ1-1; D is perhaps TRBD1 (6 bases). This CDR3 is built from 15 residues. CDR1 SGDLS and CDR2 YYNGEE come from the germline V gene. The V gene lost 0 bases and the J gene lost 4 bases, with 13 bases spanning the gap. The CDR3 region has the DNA TGTGCCAGCAGCGTAGTAGGCAGAGGGGGCACTGAAGCTTTCTTT. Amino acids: CASSVVGRGGTEAFF.

The CDR3 region is CASSQEGEDEQFF. In nucleotides, the CDR3 is TGCGCCAGCAGCCAAGAGGGCGAGGATGAGCAGTTCTTC. The gene calls are TRBV4-3 and TRBJ2-1, with D unclear. The ends were cut back, 0 bases at V and 8 bases at J, with 8 bases in the middle. The CDR3 length is 13 residues. Germline V gives CDR1 LGHNA, CDR2 YSLEER.

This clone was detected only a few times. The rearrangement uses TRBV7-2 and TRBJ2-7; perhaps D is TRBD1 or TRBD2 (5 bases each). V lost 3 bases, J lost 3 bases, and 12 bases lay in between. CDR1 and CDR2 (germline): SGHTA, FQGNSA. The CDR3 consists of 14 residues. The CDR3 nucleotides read TGTGCCAGCAGCTTGCCCGGGGCTTACTACGAGCAGTACTTC. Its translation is CASSLPGAYYEQYF.